This TCR beta chain was obtained from a study of T cell changes during pregnancy in multiple sclerosis. The CDR3 loop spans 20 amino acids. Profiled with immunoSEQ multiplex PCR; TCRdb holds only in-frame clones, not every one. The sample has approximately 50,000 clones, almost 95% seen once. The TCR comes from a female donor with multiple sclerosis, enrolled in a pregnancy study. The material was CD4+ T cells from peripheral blood mononuclear cells, obtained in the third trimester of pregnancy. The rearrangement joins TRBV21-1 to TRBJ2-1; the table's D call, TRBD1, has no DNA check behind it. TRBV21-1 is given as a pseudogene. CDR3 in amino acids: CASSNGKKGTGFRSYNEQFF. DNA for the CDR3: TGTGCCAGCAGCAACGGGAAAAAAGGGACAGGGTTTCGCTCCTACAATGAGCAGTTCTTC.